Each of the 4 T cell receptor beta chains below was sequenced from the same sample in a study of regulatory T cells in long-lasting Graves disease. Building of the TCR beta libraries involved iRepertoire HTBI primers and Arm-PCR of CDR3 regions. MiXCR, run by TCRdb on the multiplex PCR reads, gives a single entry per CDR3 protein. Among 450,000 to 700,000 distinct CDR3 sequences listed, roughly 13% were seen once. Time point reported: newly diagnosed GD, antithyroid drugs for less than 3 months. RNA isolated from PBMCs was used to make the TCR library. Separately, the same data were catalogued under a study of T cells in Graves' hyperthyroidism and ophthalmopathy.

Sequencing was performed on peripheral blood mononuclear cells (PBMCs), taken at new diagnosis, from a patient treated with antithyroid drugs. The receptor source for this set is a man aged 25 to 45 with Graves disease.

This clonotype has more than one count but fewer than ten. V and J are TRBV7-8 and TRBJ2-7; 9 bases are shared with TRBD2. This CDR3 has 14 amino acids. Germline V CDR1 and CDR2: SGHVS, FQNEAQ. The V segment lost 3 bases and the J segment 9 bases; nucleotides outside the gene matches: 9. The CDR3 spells CASSLTSGASGQYF. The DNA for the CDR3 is TGTGCCAGCAGCTTGACTAGCGGCGCTTCGGGGCAGTACTTC.

CDR3 protein: CASSLLQGWNEQYF. CDR3 nucleotides: TGCGCCAGCAGCTTGTTACAGGGGTGGAACGAGCAGTACTTC. The chain joins TRBV5-1 to TRBJ2-7; TRBD1 matches 7 bases. Germline V CDR1 and CDR2: SGHRS, YFSETQ. This CDR3 has 14 amino acids. V gave up 1 base and J gave up 5 bases; unmatched junction bases: 6.

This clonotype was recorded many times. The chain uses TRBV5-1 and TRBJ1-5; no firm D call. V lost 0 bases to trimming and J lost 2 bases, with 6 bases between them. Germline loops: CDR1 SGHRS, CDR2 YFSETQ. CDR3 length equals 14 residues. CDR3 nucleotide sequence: TGCGCCAGCAGCTTGGCGGAGGGCAATCAGCCCCAGCATTTT. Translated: CASSLAEGNQPQHF.

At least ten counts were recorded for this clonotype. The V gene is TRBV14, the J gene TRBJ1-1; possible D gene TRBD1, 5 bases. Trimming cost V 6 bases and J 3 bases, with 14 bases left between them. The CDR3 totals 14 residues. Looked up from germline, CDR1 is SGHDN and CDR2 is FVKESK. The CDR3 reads CASRIIREDTEAFF. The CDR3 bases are TGTGCCAGCAGAATAATCAGGGAGGACACTGAAGCTTTCTTT. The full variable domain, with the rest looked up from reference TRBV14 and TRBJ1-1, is EAGVTQFPSHSVIEKGQTVTLRCDPISGHDNLYWYRRVMGKEIKFLLHFVKESKQDESGMPNNRFLAERTGGTYSTLKVQPAELEDSGVYFCASRIIREDTEAFFGQGTRLTVV.